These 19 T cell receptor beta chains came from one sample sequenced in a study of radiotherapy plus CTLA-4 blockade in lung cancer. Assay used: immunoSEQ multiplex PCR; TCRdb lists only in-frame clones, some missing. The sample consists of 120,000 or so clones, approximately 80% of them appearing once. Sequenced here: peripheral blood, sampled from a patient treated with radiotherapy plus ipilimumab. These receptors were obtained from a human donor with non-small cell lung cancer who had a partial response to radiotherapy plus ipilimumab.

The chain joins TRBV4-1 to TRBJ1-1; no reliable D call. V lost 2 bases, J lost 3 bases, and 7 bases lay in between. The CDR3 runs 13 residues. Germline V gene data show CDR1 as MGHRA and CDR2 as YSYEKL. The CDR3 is CASSQLRDTEAFF. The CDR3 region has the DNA TGCGCCAGCAGCCAACTACGGGACACTGAAGCTTTCTTT.

The CDR3 protein is CASSLAYSYGYTF. The DNA for the CDR3 is TGTGCCAGCAGCTTAGCCTACAGCTATGGCTACACCTTC. The chain carries TRBV11-2 and TRBJ1-2; D not certain. Per germline, CDR1 SGHAT and CDR2 FQNNGV. Trimming cost V 1 base and J 4 bases, with 7 bases left between them. There are 13 residues in the CDR3.

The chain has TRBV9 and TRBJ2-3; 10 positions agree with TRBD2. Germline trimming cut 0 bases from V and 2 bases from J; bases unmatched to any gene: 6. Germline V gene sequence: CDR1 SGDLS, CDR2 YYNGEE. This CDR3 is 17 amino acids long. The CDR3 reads CASSVGRTSGLTDTQYF. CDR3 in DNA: TGTGCCAGCAGCGTAGGGCGGACTAGCGGTCTCACAGATACGCAGTATTTT.

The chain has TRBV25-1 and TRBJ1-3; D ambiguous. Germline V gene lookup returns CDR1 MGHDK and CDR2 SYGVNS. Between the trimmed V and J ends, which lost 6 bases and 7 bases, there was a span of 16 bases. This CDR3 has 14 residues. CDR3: CASSLDRPGNTIYF. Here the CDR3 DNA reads TGTGCCAGCAGCTTAGACCGGCCCGGGAACACCATATATTTT.

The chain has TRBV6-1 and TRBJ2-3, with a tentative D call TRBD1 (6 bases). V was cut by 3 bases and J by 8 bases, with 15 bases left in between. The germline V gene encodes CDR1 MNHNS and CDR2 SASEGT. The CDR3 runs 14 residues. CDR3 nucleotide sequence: TGTGCCAGCAGTGATTGGGACAACTTAGGTACGCAGTATTTT. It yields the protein CASSDWDNLGTQYF.

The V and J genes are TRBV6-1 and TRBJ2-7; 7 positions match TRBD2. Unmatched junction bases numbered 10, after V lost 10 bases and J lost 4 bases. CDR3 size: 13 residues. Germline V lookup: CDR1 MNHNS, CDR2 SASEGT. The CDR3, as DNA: TGTGCCACCGAGGCTAGCGGACTATACGAGCAGTACTTC. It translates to CATEASGLYEQYF.

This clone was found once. CDR3 amino acids: CASSATPARTGDVYEQYV. In nucleotides, the CDR3 is TGTGCCAGCAGCGCAACACCCGCTAGGACAGGGGATGTCTACGAGCAGTACGTC. The chain recombines TRBV7-9 with TRBJ2-7, with 9 bases that match TRBD1. The length of the CDR3 is 18 residues. Losses at the gene ends were 5 bases for V and 3 bases for J; bases not matched to a gene: 17. The germline V gene encodes CDR1 SEHNR and CDR2 FQNEAQ (reference sequence).

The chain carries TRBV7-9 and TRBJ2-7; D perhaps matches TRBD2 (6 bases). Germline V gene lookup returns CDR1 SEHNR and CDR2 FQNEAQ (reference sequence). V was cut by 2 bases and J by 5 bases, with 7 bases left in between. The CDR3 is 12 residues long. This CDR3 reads CASSLREDEQYV. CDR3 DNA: TGTGCCAGCAGCTTAAGGGAGGACGAGCAGTACGTC.

The CDR3 protein is CALQTDPNTEAFF. As DNA, the CDR3 is TGTGCCTTACAGACAGATCCGAACACTGAAGCTTTCTTT. The chain joins TRBV10-3 to TRBJ1-1; tentatively, D is TRBD1 (5 bases). CDR1 ENHRY and CDR2 SYGVKD come from the germline V gene. Trimming stripped 11 bases from V and 1 base from J, with 14 bases between. This CDR3 has 13 residues.

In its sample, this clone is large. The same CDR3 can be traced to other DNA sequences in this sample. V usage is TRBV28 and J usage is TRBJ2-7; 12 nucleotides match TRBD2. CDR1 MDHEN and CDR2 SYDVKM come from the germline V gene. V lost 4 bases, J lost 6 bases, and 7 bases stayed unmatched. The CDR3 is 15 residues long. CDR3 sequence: CASSSRLAGAGEQYV. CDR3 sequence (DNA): TGTGCCAGCAGTTCCAGACTAGCGGGAGCCGGCGAGCAGTACGTC.

The CDR3 sequence: CASSGWDRMEETQYF. The CDR3 nucleotides are TGTGCCAGCAGTGGATGGGACAGGATGGAAGAGACCCAGTACTTC. This chain joins TRBV25-1 and TRBJ2-5; TRBD1 matches 8 bases. J was trimmed by 3 bases and V by 4 bases; bases with no gene match: 7. CDR3 length equals 15 residues. Germline-derived CDR1 and CDR2 are MGHDK and SYGVNS.

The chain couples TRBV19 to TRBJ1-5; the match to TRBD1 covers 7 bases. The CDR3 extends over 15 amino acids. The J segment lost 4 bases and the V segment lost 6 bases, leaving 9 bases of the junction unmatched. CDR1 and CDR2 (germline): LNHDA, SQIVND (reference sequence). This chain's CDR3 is CASSSDRAKNQPQHF. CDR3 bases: TGTGCCAGTAGCTCCGACAGGGCGAAGAATCAGCCCCAGCATTTT.

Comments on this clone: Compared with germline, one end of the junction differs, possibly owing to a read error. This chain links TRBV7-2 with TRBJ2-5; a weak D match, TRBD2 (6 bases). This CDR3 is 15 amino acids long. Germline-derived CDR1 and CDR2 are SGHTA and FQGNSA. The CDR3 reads CASTLTRGFQETQYF. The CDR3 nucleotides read TGTGCCAGCACCTTAACCCGGGGGTTCCAAGAGACCCAGTACTTC.

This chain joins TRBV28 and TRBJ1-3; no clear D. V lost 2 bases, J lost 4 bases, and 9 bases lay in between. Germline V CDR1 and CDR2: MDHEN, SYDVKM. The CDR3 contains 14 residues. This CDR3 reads CASSLPQRGNTIYF. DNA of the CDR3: TGTGCCAGCAGTTTACCACAGAGAGGAAACACCATATATTTT.

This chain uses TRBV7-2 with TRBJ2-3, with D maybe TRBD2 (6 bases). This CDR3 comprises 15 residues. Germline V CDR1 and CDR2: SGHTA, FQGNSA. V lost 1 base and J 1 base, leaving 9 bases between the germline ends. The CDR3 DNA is TGTGCCAGCAGCTTAGTACCGGGAGGCACAGATACGCAGTATTTT. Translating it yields CASSLVPGGTDTQYF.

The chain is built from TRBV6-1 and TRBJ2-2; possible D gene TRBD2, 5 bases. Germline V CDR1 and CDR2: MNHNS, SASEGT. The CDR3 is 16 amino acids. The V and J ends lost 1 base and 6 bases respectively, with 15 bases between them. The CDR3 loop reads CASSEERPGIAGELFF. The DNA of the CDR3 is TGTGCCAGCAGTGAAGAGCGGCCTGGGATTGCCGGGGAGCTGTTTTTT.

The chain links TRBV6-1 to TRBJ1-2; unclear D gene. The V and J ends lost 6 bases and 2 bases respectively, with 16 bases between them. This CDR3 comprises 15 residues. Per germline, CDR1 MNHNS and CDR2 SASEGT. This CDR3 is CASRTSGLRNYGYTF. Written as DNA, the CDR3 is TGTGCCAGCAGGACCTCGGGATTACGAAACTATGGCTACACCTTC.

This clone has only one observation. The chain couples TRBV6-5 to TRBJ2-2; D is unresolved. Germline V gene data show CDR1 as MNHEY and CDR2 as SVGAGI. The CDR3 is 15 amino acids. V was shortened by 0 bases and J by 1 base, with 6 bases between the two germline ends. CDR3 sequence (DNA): TGTGCCAGCAGTTACTCGCCAGGGAACACCGGGGAGCTGTTTTTT. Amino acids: CASSYSPGNTGELFF.

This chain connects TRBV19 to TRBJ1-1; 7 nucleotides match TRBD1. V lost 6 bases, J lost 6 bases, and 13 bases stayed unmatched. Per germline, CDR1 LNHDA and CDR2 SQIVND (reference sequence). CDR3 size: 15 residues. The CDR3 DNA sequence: TGTGCCAGTAGCCAAGGGGGCGACAGGTTTGCTGAAGCTTTCTTT. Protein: CASSQGGDRFAEAFF.